This T cell receptor (beta chain) was obtained from a study of type 1 regulatory T cells. Overall study: T-allo10 is a Tr1-enriched, alloantigen-specific CD4 T cell product made in vitro.

The graft donor-derived T-allo10 cells reportedly recognize host alloantigens, are anergic, and suppress alloantigen-specifically. To note about this clonotype: Its specificity is unknown.

CDR1 is SNHLY and CDR2 is FYNNEI in the germline V gene. CDR3 length: 14 amino acids. V was clipped by 8 bases and J by 6 bases, with 17 bases between them. Via MiXCR, TCRdb re-called the reads, giving one row per CDR3 protein. The sample includes over 55,000 distinct CDR3 sequences, around 60% of them seen just once. The receptor was isolated from a human donor in good health. The chain employs TRBV2 and TRBJ2-1, with TRBD2 as a possible D gene (6 bases). What was sequenced was cultured T cells, either the whole culture or a sorted T cell fraction (not recorded which). Subset noted: Tr1-enriched cell product generated in vitro against host alloantigens. The CDR3 DNA reads TGTGCCAGCCTATTTACGGGAGTAGTCAATGAGCAGTTCTTC. Protein product: CASLFTGVVNEQFF.